This TCR beta chain comes out of a study of blood T cell repertoires in COVID-19. The V and J ends lost 3 bases and 4 bases, in that order; junction bases with no gene match: 8. There are 15 residues in the CDR3. Per the germline V gene, CDR1 is SGHDN and CDR2 is FVKESK. Sequencing was performed with immunoSEQ multiplex PCR; in TCRdb, only in-frame clones are kept and a portion is missing. Of about 400,000 clones listed, nearly 90% are singletons. Sequences were obtained from PBMCs or T cells enriched from blood (not recorded which). J is TRBJ1-2 and V is TRBV14; TRBD1 matches 7 bases. This TCR was recovered from a young woman with acute COVID-19. In DNA, the CDR3 is TGTGCCAGCAGCCAGTACAAGGGACAGTCCTATGGCTACACCTTC. Translated, it gives CASSQYKGQSYGYTF.